This TCR beta chain was profiled in a study of T-cell memory formation after mild COVID-19. This clonotype was observed a handful of times. V was shortened by 4 bases and J by 2 bases, with 15 bases between the two germline ends. CDR1 is WSHSY and CDR2 is SAAADI in the germline V gene. The CDR3 sequence is 16 residues long. One entry per CDR3 protein results from TCRdb running MiXCR on the 5' RACE reads. The profile shows 75,000 to 95,000 distinct CDR3 sequences, more than 13% of them singletons. The sequenced sample consisted of PBMCs or a T cell subset sorted from them (not recorded which). This sequence was found in a young man who had mild COVID-19 (a few samples of this study predate the infection). Cell type and time point are not known. This rearrangement joins TRBV10-2 to TRBJ1-3, with D possibly matching TRBD1 (6 bases). CDR3 nucleotide sequence: TGCGCCAGCAGTGTTTGGGGGCCCGGGACTGGAAACACCATATATTTT. Translation: CASSVWGPGTGNTIYF.